This T cell receptor (beta chain) emerged from a study of blood T cell repertoires in COVID-19. Profiled with immunoSEQ multiplex PCR; TCRdb holds only in-frame clones, not every one. The sample has 300,000 to 400,000 clones; about nine tenths are singletons. Patients in Seattle were enrolled during active infection, then followed longitudinally. From germline, CDR1 is MDHEN and CDR2 SYDVKM. This CDR3 is 13 amino acids long. The V end was cut by 1 base, the J end by 4 bases, with 7 bases between. This sequence was found in a woman aged 70-85 years with COVID-19, enrolled during active disease. Sequenced: peripheral blood. This chain joins TRBV28 and TRBJ1-2; D gene ambiguous. CDR3 protein: CASSLSSPYGYTF. CDR3 DNA sequence: TGTGCCAGCAGTTTATCTTCTCCCTATGGCTACACCTTC.